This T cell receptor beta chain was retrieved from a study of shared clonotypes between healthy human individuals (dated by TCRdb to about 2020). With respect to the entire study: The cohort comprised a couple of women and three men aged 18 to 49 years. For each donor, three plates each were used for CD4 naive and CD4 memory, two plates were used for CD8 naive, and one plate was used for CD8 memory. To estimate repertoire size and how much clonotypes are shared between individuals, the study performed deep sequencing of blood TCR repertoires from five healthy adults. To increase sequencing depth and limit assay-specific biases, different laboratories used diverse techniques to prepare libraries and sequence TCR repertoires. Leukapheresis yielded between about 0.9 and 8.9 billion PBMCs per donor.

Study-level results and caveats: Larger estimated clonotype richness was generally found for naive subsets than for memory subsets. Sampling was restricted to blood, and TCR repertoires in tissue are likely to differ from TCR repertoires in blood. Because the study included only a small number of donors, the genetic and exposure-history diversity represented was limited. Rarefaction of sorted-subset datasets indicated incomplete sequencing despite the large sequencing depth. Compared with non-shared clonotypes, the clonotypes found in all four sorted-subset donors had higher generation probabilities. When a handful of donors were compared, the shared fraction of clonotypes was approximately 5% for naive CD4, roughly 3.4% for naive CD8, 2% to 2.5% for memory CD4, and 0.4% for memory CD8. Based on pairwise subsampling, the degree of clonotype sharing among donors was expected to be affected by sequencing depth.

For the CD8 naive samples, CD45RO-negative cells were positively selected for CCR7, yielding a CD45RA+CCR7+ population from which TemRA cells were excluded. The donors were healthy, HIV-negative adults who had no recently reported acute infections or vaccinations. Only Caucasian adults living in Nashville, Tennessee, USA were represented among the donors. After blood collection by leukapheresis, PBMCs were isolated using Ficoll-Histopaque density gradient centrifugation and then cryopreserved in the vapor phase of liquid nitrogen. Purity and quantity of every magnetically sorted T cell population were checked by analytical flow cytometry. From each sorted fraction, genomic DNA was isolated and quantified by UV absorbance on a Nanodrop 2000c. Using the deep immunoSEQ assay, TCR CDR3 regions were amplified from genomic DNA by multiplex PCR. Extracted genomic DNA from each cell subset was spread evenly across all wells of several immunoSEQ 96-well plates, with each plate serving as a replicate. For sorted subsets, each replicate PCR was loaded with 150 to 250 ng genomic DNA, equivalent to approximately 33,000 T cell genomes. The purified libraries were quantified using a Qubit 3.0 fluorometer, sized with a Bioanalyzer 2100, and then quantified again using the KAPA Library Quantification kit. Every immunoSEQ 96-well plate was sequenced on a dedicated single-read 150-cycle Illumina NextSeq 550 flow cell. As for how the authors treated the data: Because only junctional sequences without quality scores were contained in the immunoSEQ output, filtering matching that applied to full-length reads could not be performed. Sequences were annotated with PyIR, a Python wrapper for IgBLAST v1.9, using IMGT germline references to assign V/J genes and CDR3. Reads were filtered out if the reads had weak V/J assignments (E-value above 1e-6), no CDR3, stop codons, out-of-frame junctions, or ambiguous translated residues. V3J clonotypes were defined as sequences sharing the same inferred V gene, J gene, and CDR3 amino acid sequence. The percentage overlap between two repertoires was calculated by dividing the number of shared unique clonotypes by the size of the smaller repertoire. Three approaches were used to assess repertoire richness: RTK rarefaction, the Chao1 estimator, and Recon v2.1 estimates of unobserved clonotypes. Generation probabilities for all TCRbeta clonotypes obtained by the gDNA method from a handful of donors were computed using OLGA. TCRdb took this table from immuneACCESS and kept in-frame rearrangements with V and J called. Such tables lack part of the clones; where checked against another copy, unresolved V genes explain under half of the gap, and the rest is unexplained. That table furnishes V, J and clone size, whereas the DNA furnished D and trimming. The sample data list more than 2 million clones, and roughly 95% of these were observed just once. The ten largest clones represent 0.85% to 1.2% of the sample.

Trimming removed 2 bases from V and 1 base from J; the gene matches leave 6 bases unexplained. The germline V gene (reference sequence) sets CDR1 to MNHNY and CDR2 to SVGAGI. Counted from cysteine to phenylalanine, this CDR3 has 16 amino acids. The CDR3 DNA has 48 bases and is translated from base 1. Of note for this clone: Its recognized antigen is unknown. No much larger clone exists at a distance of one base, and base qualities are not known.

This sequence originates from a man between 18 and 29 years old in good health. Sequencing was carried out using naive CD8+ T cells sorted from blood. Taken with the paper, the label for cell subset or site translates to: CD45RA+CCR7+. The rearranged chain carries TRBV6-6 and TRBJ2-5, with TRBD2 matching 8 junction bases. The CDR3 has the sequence CASSYDREGLQETQYF. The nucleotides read TGTGCCAGCAGTTACGATCGGGAGGGCCTCCAAGAGACCCAGTACTTC.